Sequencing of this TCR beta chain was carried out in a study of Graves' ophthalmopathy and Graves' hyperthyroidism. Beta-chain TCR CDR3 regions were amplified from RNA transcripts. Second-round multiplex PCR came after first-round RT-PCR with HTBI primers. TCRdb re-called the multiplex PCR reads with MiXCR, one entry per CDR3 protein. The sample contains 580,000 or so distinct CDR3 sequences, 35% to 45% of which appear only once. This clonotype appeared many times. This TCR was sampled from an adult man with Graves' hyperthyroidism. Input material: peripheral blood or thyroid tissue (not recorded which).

As DNA, the CDR3 is TGTGCCAGCAGCTTAGAGTTTCAGGGAGGAAACACCATATATTTT. Amino acids: CASSLEFQGGNTIYF. This sequence joins TRBV7-9 and TRBJ1-3; D might be TRBD1 (5 bases). Germline V lookup: CDR1 SEHNR, CDR2 FQNEAQ (reference sequence). Deletions cut 1 base from V and 4 bases from J, with 11 bases between. The CDR3 is made up of 15 amino acids. Using reference TRBV7-9 and TRBJ1-3 for the parts outside the CDR3, the full variable domain is DTGVSQNPRHKITKRGQNVTFRCDPISEHNRLYWYRQTLGQGPEFLTYFQNEAQLEKSRLLSDRFSAERPKGSFSTLEIQRTEQGDSAMYLCASSLEFQGGNTIYFGEGSWLTVV.